The 30 T cell receptor beta chains below all came from one sample that was sequenced in a study of control samples from healthy donors and cancer patients. This table comes from immunoSEQ multiplex PCR, and its TCRdb copy is limited to in-frame clones, with some not included. The sample holds around 230,000 clones; around 94% are singletons and the top ten take approximately 1.4%. Specimen: blood. The receptors shown here come from a man in his fifties or sixties in good health.

The chain carries TRBV7-8 and TRBJ2-7; D ambiguous. The germline V gene encodes CDR1 SGHVS and CDR2 FQNEAQ. The V gene lost 3 bases and the J gene lost 3 bases, with 18 bases spanning the gap. The CDR3 sequence is 16 residues long. The DNA of the CDR3 is TGTGCCAGCAGCTTTACCCTGGACCTAGGGATCTACGAGCAGTACGTC. It specifies CASSFTLDLGIYEQYV.

The CDR3, as DNA: TGCGCCAGCAGCCAAAAGGTGCTATTACAGGGCCAGGGGTCCTACGAGCAGTACTTC. Its protein product is CASSQKVLLQGQGSYEQYF. The J gene is TRBJ2-7, the V gene TRBV4-1, with D tentatively TRBD1 (6 bases). The CDR3 is made up of 19 amino acids. Germline CDR1 reads MGHRA; CDR2 reads YSYEKL. V dropped 2 bases and J dropped 1 base, with 24 bases sitting between them.

The chain couples TRBV5-1 to TRBJ1-2; 8 bases fit TRBD1. The CDR3 sequence is 14 residues long. V was pared by 3 bases and J by 1 base, with 2 bases of the junction left unmatched. Germline V gives CDR1 SGHRS, CDR2 YFSETQ. As DNA, the CDR3 is TGCGCCAGCAGCTCGACAGGGGATAACTATGGCTACACCTTC. Its translation is CASSSTGDNYGYTF.

Only one count was recorded for this clone. The chain links TRBV6-5 to TRBJ2-5, with D uncertain. The V end lost 1 base, the J end lost 5 bases, and 8 bases lay between the germline ends. This CDR3 region has 13 residues. Per germline, CDR1 MNHEY and CDR2 SVGAGI. CDR3 nucleotides: TGTGCCAGCAGTTACTTGGGTAGCGAGACCCAGTACTTC. It is translated as CASSYLGSETQYF.

The DNA of the CDR3 is TGTGCCAGCAGCTTAGGGCCTCTAGCGGGGGGAACCGGGGAGCTGTTTTTT. It translates to CASSLGPLAGGTGELFF. The rearrangement links TRBV7-2 to TRBJ2-2, with TRBD2 matching 11 bases. Germline assignment: CDR1 SGHTA and CDR2 FQGNSA. The CDR3 loop spans 17 amino acids. Trimming cost V 1 base and J 5 bases; bases outside gene matches: 6.

Here the CDR3 DNA reads TGTGCCAGCAGTCCCCCGGGGGCTTTTGGCCTCCACTTT. It encodes CASSPPGAFGLHF. This sequence joins TRBV6-6 and TRBJ1-6, with a weak D call TRBD1 (6 bases). This CDR3 has 13 amino acids. Trimming took 5 bases from V and 15 from J, leaving 17 bases between them. The germline gives CDR1 MNHNY, CDR2 SVGAGI (reference sequence).

V and J are TRBV5-1 and TRBJ2-3, with D perhaps matching TRBD2 (6 bases). The V and J ends lost 5 bases and 6 bases respectively, with 13 bases between them. From germline, CDR1 is SGHRS and CDR2 YFSETQ. CDR3 length: 13 residues. CDR3 coding DNA: TGCGCCAGCAGGTTTGGTAGCGGCGATACGCAGTATTTT. Its protein is CASRFGSGDTQYF.

V gene TRBV9 combines with J gene TRBJ1-1, with TRBD1 matching 7 bases. CDR1 is SGDLS, CDR2 YYNGEE, per germline. J gave up 0 bases and V 4 bases, and 3 bases lay outside the gene matches. The CDR3 contains 14 residues. In nucleotides, the CDR3 is TGTGCCAGCAGCCGGGACAGTATGAACACTGAAGCTTTCTTT. The encoded protein is CASSRDSMNTEAFF. Supplemented by reference TRBV9 and TRBJ1-1, the full variable domain reads DSGVTQTPKHLITATGQRVTLRCSPRSGDLSVYWYQQSLDQGLQFLIQYYNGEERAKGNILERFSAQQFPDLHSELNLSSLELGDSALYFCASSRDSMNTEAFFGQGTRLTVV.

The V and J genes are TRBV7-2 and TRBJ1-1; D ambiguous. V lost 5 bases and J lost 5, with 6 bases in between. Looked up from germline, CDR1 is SGHTA and CDR2 is FQGNSA. CDR3 length: 11 amino acids. The chain's CDR3 is CASSRKTEAFF. The CDR3 DNA reads TGTGCCAGCAGCCGGAAAACTGAAGCTTTCTTT.

The gene calls are TRBV5-1 and TRBJ1-1, with D hard to call. The CDR3 is made up of 14 amino acids. V was clipped by 0 bases and J by 3 bases, with 9 bases between them. Germline V lookup: CDR1 SGHRS, CDR2 YFSETQ. CDR3 in DNA: TGCGCCAGCAGCTTGGTAGGCGGAGACACTGAAGCTTTCTTT. Amino acids: CASSLVGGDTEAFF.

The rearrangement joins TRBV2 to TRBJ2-7; TRBD1 or TRBD2 may be the D gene (5 bases each). CDR1 is SNHLY, CDR2 FYNNEI, per germline. The CDR3 contains 15 residues. The germline V and J ends were trimmed by 4 bases and 2 bases, with 15 bases remaining between them. As DNA, the CDR3 is TGTGCCAGCAGTGCCCGCCGGGGCCTGACCTACGAGCAGTACTTC. It translates to CASSARRGLTYEQYF.

V gene TRBV4-1 combines with J gene TRBJ1-1, with 10 bases lining up with TRBD1. The CDR3 spans 15 residues. V was clipped by 4 bases and J by 4 bases; unmatched bases: 6. From germline, CDR1 is MGHRA and CDR2 YSYEKL. The CDR3 loop is CASSPDRGRSTEAFF. The CDR3 bases are TGCGCCAGCAGCCCTGACAGGGGGCGTAGCACTGAAGCTTTCTTT.

V gene TRBV6-5 combines with J gene TRBJ1-1; no firm D call. CDR1 and CDR2 (germline): MNHEY, SVGAGI. The CDR3 is 15 amino acids. With 7 bases removed from V and 2 bases from J, the gap between germline ends came to 17 bases. The CDR3 nucleotides read TGTGCCAGCACCCTAACCACTTCTTATAACACTGAAGCTTTCTTT. As protein: CASTLTTSYNTEAFF.

The gene calls are TRBV9 and TRBJ2-3; TRBD2 agrees at 7 bases. The ends lost 0 bases at V and 1 base at J; junction bases unmatched: 5. The CDR3 runs 16 residues. Per germline, CDR1 SGDLS and CDR2 YYNGEE. DNA of the CDR3: TGTGCCAGCAGCGTAGGGGGGAGGGGTGGCACAGATACGCAGTATTTT. Translating it yields CASSVGGRGGTDTQYF.

The chain recombines TRBV7-8 with TRBJ1-3, with D possibly matching TRBD1 (5 bases). CDR3 length: 15 residues. CDR1 and CDR2 (germline): SGHVS, FQNEAQ. Trimming cost V 7 bases and J 3 bases, with 16 bases left between them. CDR3 coding DNA: TGTGCCAGCATTGGAGGAGGGGCGAATGGAAACACCATATATTTT. As protein: CASIGGGANGNTIYF.

The chain carries TRBV28 and TRBJ1-4, with 9 bases lining up with TRBD1. There are 15 residues in the CDR3. Germline CDR1 is MDHEN and CDR2 is SYDVKM. The V gene end was trimmed by 2 bases and the J gene end by 5 bases; junction bases not matched to a gene: 3. The CDR3 DNA reads TGTGCCAGCAGTTTAAGACAGGGGGTGAATGAAAAACTGTTTTTT. It yields the protein CASSLRQGVNEKLFF.

The chain couples TRBV7-8 to TRBJ2-7; the D is unclear. Germline CDR1 SGHVS, CDR2 FQNEAQ. The CDR3 length is 13 residues. V lost 6 bases to trimming and J lost 2 bases, with 11 bases between them. The CDR3 DNA follows: TGTGCCAGCAGTTCCCTGGATACCTACGAGCAGTACTTC. Translating it yields CASSSLDTYEQYF.

The chain joins TRBV7-2 to TRBJ1-2, with D hard to call. Trimming left V 4 bases short and J 0 bases short, with 15 bases between. Per germline, CDR1 SGHTA and CDR2 FQGNSA. The CDR3 is 16 residues long. CDR3 in DNA: TGTGCCAGCAGCTCACAACCCGGGAGCTCTAACTATGGCTACACCTTC. Amino acids: CASSSQPGSSNYGYTF.

The rearrangement joins TRBV19 to TRBJ1-3, with 7 bases that match TRBD1. The CDR3 runs to 14 residues. The V segment lost 6 bases and the J segment 1 base; nucleotides outside the gene matches: 3. Germline V gene data show CDR1 as LNHDA and CDR2 as SQIVND (reference sequence). CDR3 nucleotide sequence: TGTGCCAGTAGCAACAGGGGATCTGGAAACACCATATATTTT. Translating it yields CASSNRGSGNTIYF. The full variable domain, in which reference TRBV19 and TRBJ1-3 provide the parts outside the CDR3, is DGGITQSPKYLFRKEGQNVTLSCEQNLNHDAMYWYRQDPGQGLRLIYYSQIVNDFQKGDIAEGYSVSREKKESFPLTVTSAQKNPTAFYLCASSNRGSGNTIYFGEGSWLTVV.

The chain combines TRBV5-6 with TRBJ2-1; no definite D call. The CDR3 has 13 amino acids. Germline V gene data show CDR1 as SGHDT and CDR2 as YYEEEE. Deletions cut 2 bases from V and 6 bases from J, with 9 bases between. The CDR3 bases are TGTGCCAGCAGCTTCCCCCGCGTCAATGAGCAGTTCTTC. Amino acid sequence: CASSFPRVNEQFF.

This clone turned up a few times. The chain uses TRBV6-2 or TRBV6-3 and TRBJ1-1; weak D call: TRBD1 (5 bases). The V and J ends lost 1 base and 10 bases respectively, with 13 bases between them. The germline gives CDR1 MNHEY, CDR2 SVGEGT. The CDR3 loop spans 13 amino acids. The DNA of the CDR3 is TGTGCCAGCAGTTACTTCGCGGGGGGTCGAGCTTTCTTT. It encodes CASSYFAGGRAFF.

V and J are TRBV3-1 (or the pseudogene TRBV3-2) and TRBJ1-3, with D perhaps TRBD1 (5 bases). Trimming took 4 bases from V and 2 from J, leaving 12 bases between them. This CDR3 is 15 amino acids long. CDR1 is LGHDT, CDR2 YNNKEL, per germline (reference sequence). The CDR3 nucleotides read TGTGCCAGCAGCCGGGGGGAGCAGCCTGGAAACACCATATATTTT. Its protein is CASSRGEQPGNTIYF.

The V gene is TRBV29-1, the J gene TRBJ1-3; no clear D gene. The CDR3 consists of 11 residues. Trimming removed 6 bases from V and 4 bases from J, with 7 bases in between. The germline V gene encodes CDR1 SQVTM and CDR2 ANQGSEA. CDR3: CSVLIGNTIYF. The DNA for the CDR3 is TGCAGCGTGTTAATCGGAAACACCATATATTTT.

The chain is built from TRBV28 and TRBJ1-1; 9 nucleotides match TRBD1. The length of the CDR3 is 13 residues. The V gene end was trimmed by 5 bases and the J gene end by 6 bases; junction bases not matched to a gene: 4. Germline CDR1 is MDHEN and CDR2 is SYDVKM. DNA for the CDR3: TGTGCCAGCAGTCCGCGGACAGGGGCTGAAGCTTTCTTT. Its protein product is CASSPRTGAEAFF.

The rearrangement joins TRBV6-4 to TRBJ1-5; possibly TRBD1 for D (6 bases). The CDR3 contains 15 residues. V lost 5 bases and J lost 7, with 18 bases in between. Per the germline V gene, CDR1 is MRHNA and CDR2 is SNTAGT. CDR3 nucleotide sequence: TGTGCCAGCAGTTACCACAGGGAGGGACACCAGCCCCAGCATTTT. It translates to CASSYHREGHQPQHF.

This clone was recorded once. J is TRBJ2-3 and V is TRBV7-2; 9 bases match TRBD2. J gave up 2 bases and V 1 base, and 1 base lay outside the gene matches. This CDR3 is 15 amino acids long. Germline CDR1 reads SGHTA; CDR2 reads FQGNSA. Here the CDR3 reads CASSLVAGVTDTQYF. The CDR3 DNA is TGTGCCAGCAGCTTAGTAGCGGGGGTCACAGATACGCAGTATTTT.

The J gene is TRBJ2-6, the V gene TRBV5-1, with unresolved D. V was clipped by 3 bases and J by 2 bases, with 12 bases between them. The germline V gene has CDR1 SGHRS and CDR2 YFSETQ. The CDR3 extends over 16 amino acids. CDR3 sequence: CASSSYRRAGANVLTF. The CDR3, as DNA: TGCGCCAGCAGCTCGTACAGAAGGGCTGGGGCCAACGTCCTGACTTTC.

Only one count was recorded for this clone. The rearrangement links TRBV3-1 (or the pseudogene TRBV3-2) to TRBJ2-1; D is uncertain. The CDR3 loop spans 16 amino acids. The germline CDR1 and CDR2 sequences are LGHDT and YNNKEL (reference sequence). Trimming took 2 bases from V and 0 from J, leaving 11 bases between them. The CDR3 DNA follows: TGTGCCAGCAGCCAACCCATGTGGAGCTCCTACAATGAGCAGTTCTTC. As protein: CASSQPMWSSYNEQFF.

The chain couples TRBV5-5 to TRBJ1-3; D might be TRBD1 (5 bases). V dropped 0 bases and J dropped 0 bases, with 16 bases sitting between them. CDR1 is SGHKS, CDR2 YYEKEE, per germline (reference sequence). CDR3 length: 18 amino acids. The CDR3 sequence: CASSLARGGGPSGNTIYF. As DNA, the CDR3 is TGTGCCAGCAGCTTGGCGAGGGGCGGGGGTCCCTCTGGAAACACCATATATTTT.

The V and J genes are TRBV25-1 and TRBJ1-1, with TRBD1 identical over 7 bases. J gave up 1 base and V 6 bases, and 5 bases lay outside the gene matches. Germline loops: CDR1 MGHDK, CDR2 SYGVNS. This CDR3 is built from 14 residues. CDR3 coding DNA: TGTGCCAGCAGCCCGGACAGGAGGAACACTGAAGCTTTCTTT. The encoded protein is CASSPDRRNTEAFF.